The source of this T cell receptor beta chain is a study of identical twins. In TCRdb, the 5' RACE reads were re-called with MiXCR into one record per CDR3 protein. The table lists 1.5 million to 2 million distinct CDR3 sequences, about 31% of them singletons. V dropped 5 bases and J dropped 0 bases, with 13 bases sitting between them. CDR1 is MDHEN and CDR2 is SYDVKM in the germline V gene. The CDR3 sequence is 16 residues long. Sequenced sample: cord blood. The TCR was taken from a newborn girl in good health. J is TRBJ1-4 and V is TRBV28, with a weak D call TRBD1 (5 bases). The CDR3 is CASSTPGRTTNEKLFF. DNA for the CDR3: TGTGCCAGCAGTACACCGGGACGGACAACTAATGAAAAACTGTTTTTT.